The rows below give T cell receptor beta chains drawn from one sample of a study of blood T cell repertoires in COVID-19. Repertoires were generated with immunoSEQ multiplex PCR, while TCRdb's copy carries only in-frame clones and drops some. The table shows more than 300,000 clones, with around 90% occurring only once. The specimen was PBMCs or T cells enriched from blood (not recorded which). The origin of the receptors is a young woman who had recovered from COVID-19. The CDR3 runs from the conserved cysteine through the conserved F or W. D genes are given only for firm matches. Rows give clone size only sometimes, using once, few, many, or a class for an expanded clone.

>.|16|TRBD1|TRBV4-1|TRBJ1-4
CASSFTIQGAREKLFF
TGCGCCAGCAGCTTTACAATACAGGGGGCTCGTGAAAAACTGTTTTTT
>.|15|TRBD1|TRBV4-3|TRBJ2-7
CASSPGTGASYEQYF
TGCGCCAGCAGCCCGGGGACAGGGGCTTCCTACGAGCAGTACTTC
>once|15|.|TRBV6-6|TRBJ1-2
CASSYSFGANYGYTF
TGTGCCAGCAGTTACTCGTTCGGTGCTAACTATGGCTACACCTTC
>.|15|.|TRBV11-2|TRBJ1-2
CASSTPRRPNYGYTF
TGTGCCAGCAGCACCCCGCGGCGCCCAAACTATGGCTACACCTTC
>.|13|.|TRBV10-1|TRBJ1-5
CASSGERGQPQHF
TGCGCCAGCAGTGGAGAGAGAGGTCAGCCCCAGCATTTT
>.|15|.|TRBV19|TRBJ1-2
CASSPRQQADYGYTF
TGTGCCAGTAGTCCCCGGCAACAGGCGGACTATGGCTACACCTTC
>.|13|TRBD1|TRBV7-2|TRBJ1-1
CASSHTGAAEAFF
TGTGCCAGCAGCCACACAGGGGCGGCTGAAGCTTTCTTT
>.|14|.|TRBV5-1|TRBJ1-6
CASSPVGGNSPLHF
TGCGCCAGCAGCCCTGTAGGAGGAAATTCACCCCTCCACTTT
>.|14|TRBD1|TRBV6-5|TRBJ1-2
CASSPDRGISGYTF
TGTGCCAGCAGTCCGGACAGGGGAATAAGTGGCTACACCTTC
>.|15|TRBD1|TRBV19|TRBJ1-2
CASSMGTGGDYGYTF
TGTGCCAGTAGTATGGGGACAGGGGGCGACTATGGCTACACCTTC
>once|17|.|TRBV23-1|TRBJ1-2
CATQGSVVIKANYGYTF
TGCGCCACCCAGGGGAGCGTAGTGATAAAAGCTAACTATGGCTACACCTTC
>.|15|.|TRBV6-6|TRBJ1-1
CASSYVAGVGTEAFF
TGTGCCAGCAGTTACGTGGCCGGGGTTGGTACTGAAGCTTTCTTT
>.|14|.|TRBV3-1/TRBV3-2|TRBJ1-5
CASSQDHSNQPQHF
TGTGCCAGCAGCCAAGATCATAGCAATCAGCCCCAGCATTTT
>.|15|.|TRBV30|TRBJ1-3
CAWRSGSPSGNTIYF
TGTGCCTGGAGAAGCGGGTCGCCATCTGGAAACACCATATATTTT
>.|14|TRBD1|TRBV5-1|TRBJ1-2
CASSSGQGTYGYTF
TGCGCCAGCAGCTCCGGACAGGGCACCTATGGCTACACCTTC
>.|13|.|TRBV19|TRBJ1-4
CASSIGRDEKLFF
TGTGCCAGTAGTATAGGGCGGGACGAAAAACTGTTTTTT
>once|14|TRBD1|TRBV19|TRBJ1-5
CASSRGQSNQPQHF
TGTGCCAGTAGTAGGGGACAGAGCAATCAGCCCCAGCATTTT
>.|15|TRBD2|TRBV27|TRBJ2-1
CASSPGLAGLNEQFF
TGTGCCAGCAGTCCGGGACTAGCGGGGCTCAATGAGCAGTTCTTC
>.|17|TRBD1|TRBV11-2|TRBJ1-1
CASSLVRPDRGYTEAFF
TGTGCCAGCAGCTTAGTAAGGCCCGACAGGGGATACACTGAAGCTTTCTTT
>.|14|.|TRBV5-5|TRBJ1-1
CASSAVTYNTEAFF
TGTGCCAGCAGCGCCGTAACATACAACACTGAAGCTTTCTTT
>.|15|.|TRBV27|TRBJ1-6
CASRKELFYNSPLHF
TGTGCCAGCAGGAAGGAACTATTCTATAATTCACCCCTCCACTTT
>.|16|TRBD1|TRBV5-1|TRBJ1-4
CASSGTGGGSNEKLFF
TGCGCCAGCAGCGGGACAGGGGGCGGCTCTAATGAAAAACTGTTTTTT
>.|13|TRBD1|TRBV2|TRBJ2-1
CASRWDSENEQFF
TGTGCCAGCAGATGGGACAGTGAAAATGAGCAGTTCTTC
>.|16|.|TRBV27|TRBJ1-6
CASSRGPEGLNSPLHF
TGTGCCAGCAGCCGTGGCCCCGAGGGCCTGAATTCACCCCTCCACTTT
>.|15|.|TRBV6-1|TRBJ1-2
CASSEATVGQGGYTF
TGTGCCAGCAGTGAAGCTACAGTCGGTCAGGGTGGCTACACCTTC
>.|15|TRBD1|TRBV3-1/TRBV3-2|TRBJ1-3
CASSQITGAGNTIYF
TGTGCCAGCAGCCAAATAACAGGGGCTGGAAACACCATATATTTT
>.|14|TRBD1|TRBV5-1|TRBJ2-1
CASSKMTGSHEQFF
TGCGCCAGCAGCAAAATGACAGGGAGCCATGAGCAGTTCTTC
>few|14|TRBD1|TRBV11-2|TRBJ2-7
CASSSGQGSYEQYF
TGTGCCAGCAGCTCGGGACAGGGATCTTACGAGCAGTACTTC
>.|20|TRBD1|TRBV27|TRBJ1-6
CASSLGSGQGPNSYNSPLHF
TGTGCCAGCAGTTTGGGGTCGGGACAGGGCCCAAACTCCTATAATTCACCCCTCCACTTT
>.|14|TRBD1|TRBV7-9|TRBJ2-7
CASSSDREVDEQYF
TGTGCCAGCAGCTCGGACAGGGAGGTGGACGAGCAGTACTTC
>.|11|.|TRBV2|TRBJ1-4
CARQGTEKLFF
TGTGCCAGACAGGGTACCGAAAAACTGTTTTTT